This is a list of T cell receptor beta chains from one sample in a study of blood T cell repertoires in COVID-19. TCRdb keeps only in-frame clones here, not all; method: immunoSEQ multiplex PCR. Of some 490,000 clones listed, 80% to 90% are singletons. What was sequenced was peripheral blood. These receptors came from a human donor in a cohort sampled during active COVID-19. CDR3s include the opening cysteine and the closing phenylalanine or tryptophan. The D gene is left open where the match is weak. Part of the rows lack a size; the others show once, few, many or a class for expanded clones.

NA,12,NA,TRBJ1-1,TRBV7-2,CASSPVHGEAFF,TGTGCCAGCAGCCCCGTTCACGGTGAAGCTTTCTTT
TRBD2,14,NA,TRBJ2-7,TRBV11-2,CASSFIRDYYEQYF,TGTGCCAGCAGCTTTATCCGGGACTACTACGAGCAGTACTTC
NA,15,NA,TRBJ2-1,TRBV5-6,CASSAASGNFGEQFF,TGTGCCAGCAGCGCCGCCAGCGGCAATTTTGGTGAGCAGTTCTTC
NA,14,NA,TRBJ1-6,TRBV30,CAWSPRGGDSPLHF,TGTGCCTGGAGTCCCCGAGGGGGGGATTCACCCCTCCACTTT
TRBD2,13,NA,TRBJ2-1,TRBV12-5,CASGPSGSDEQFF,TGTGCTAGTGGGCCTAGCGGGAGCGATGAGCAGTTCTTC
NA,17,NA,TRBJ2-4,TRBV14,CASSQDGGGLAKNIQYF,TGTGCCAGCAGCCAAGATGGAGGAGGACTAGCCAAAAACATTCAGTACTTC
NA,13,NA,TRBJ1-2,TRBV19,CASSETGLSKGTF,TGTGCCAGTAGTGAGACGGGACTTTCGAAGGGCACCTTC
TRBD1,15,NA,TRBJ2-7,TRBV30,CAWSRSGQGVLEQYF,TGTGCCTGGAGCCGATCGGGACAGGGGGTTCTCGAGCAGTACTTC
NA,13,NA,TRBJ2-1,TRBV30,CAWAMAGYNEQFF,TGTGCCTGGGCAATGGCGGGATACAATGAGCAGTTCTTC
TRBD1,18,NA,TRBJ1-4,TRBV4-1,CASSQDEAGGLANEKLFF,TGCGCCAGCAGCCAAGATGAGGCAGGGGGCCTGGCTAATGAAAAACTGTTTTTT
NA,12,NA,TRBJ2-7,TRBV29-1,CSVRGIPHEQYF,TGCAGCGTCAGGGGTATCCCCCACGAGCAGTACTTC
NA,13,NA,TRBJ2-5,TRBV18,CASSPPMQETQYF,TGTGCCAGCTCACCGCCTATGCAAGAGACCCAGTACTTC
NA,12,NA,TRBJ1-2,TRBV7-2,CASSLLGSGYTF,TGTGCCAGCAGCTTATTGGGGAGTGGCTACACCTTC
TRBD1,14,NA,TRBJ1-1,TRBV18,CASSPSTGGRLAFF,TGTGCCAGCTCACCTAGCACAGGGGGGCGATTGGCTTTCTTT
NA,14,few,TRBJ2-3,TRBV14,CASSQDPRPETQYF,TGTGCCAGCAGCCAAGACCCGCGGCCGGAGACGCAGTATTTT
TRBD2,15,NA,TRBJ2-7,TRBV18,CASSPGAGGGYEQYF,TGTGCCAGCTCACCGGGTGCGGGAGGGGGCTACGAGCAGTACTTC
NA,15,NA,TRBJ1-1,TRBV7-9,CASSLVSQINTEAFF,TGTGCCAGCAGCTTAGTGTCACAGATTAACACTGAAGCTTTCTTT
NA,16,once,TRBJ2-3,TRBV5-1,CASIPLGGAPTDTQYF,TGCGCCAGCATCCCACTAGGCGGGGCGCCCACAGATACGCAGTATTTT
NA,13,NA,TRBJ2-5,TRBV5-4,CASSLERGETQYF,TGTGCCAGCAGCTTGGAACGGGGAGAGACCCAGTACTTC
TRBD1,13,few,TRBJ1-2,TRBV7-9,CASSLKGGGGYTF,TGTGCCAGCAGCTTGAAAGGGGGCGGTGGCTACACCTTC
NA,16,NA,TRBJ1-1,TRBV27,CASSSGGAGINTEAFF,TGTGCCAGCAGTTCAGGAGGGGCAGGGATAAACACTGAAGCTTTCTTT
NA,14,NA,TRBJ1-4,TRBV7-9,CASSLDQGVEKLFF,TGTGCCAGCAGCTTAGACCAGGGCGTCGAAAAACTGTTTTTT
TRBD1,14,once,TRBJ1-1,TRBV7-2,CASSTRTGDTEAFF,TGTGCCAGCAGCACTAGGACAGGGGACACTGAAGCTTTCTTT
NA,17,once,TRBJ2-5,TRBV21-1,CASSKDGTGGDKETQYF,TGTGCCAGCAGCAAAGATGGGACAGGCGGAGATAAGGAGACCCAGTACTTC
TRBD1,15,NA,TRBJ1-1,TRBV5-1,CASRVTGGANTEAFF,TGCGCCAGCAGAGTCACAGGGGGCGCGAACACTGAAGCTTTCTTT
TRBD2,15,NA,TRBJ2-2,TRBV5-4,CASSPAGLNTGELFF,TGTGCCAGCAGTCCAGCGGGATTGAACACCGGGGAGCTGTTTTTT
TRBD1,15,NA,TRBJ1-1,TRBV6-5,CASSYATGRNTEAFF,TGTGCCAGCAGTTACGCGACAGGGAGGAACACTGAAGCTTTCTTT
NA,15,NA,TRBJ2-6,TRBV7-2,CASSLGAPGANVLTF,TGTGCCAGCAGCTTAGGGGCCCCTGGGGCCAACGTCCTGACTTTC
NA,13,NA,TRBJ2-3,TRBV5-4,CASSLDRTDTQYF,TGTGCCAGCAGCTTGGATCGGACAGATACGCAGTATTTT
NA,13,few,TRBJ2-4,TRBV11-1,CASSLGGKNIQYF,TGTGCCAGCAGCTTAGGCGGCAAAAACATTCAGTACTTC
NA,13,once,TRBJ1-4,TRBV18,CASSPSRNEKLFF,TGTGCCAGCTCACCATCGAGAAATGAAAAACTGTTTTTT
NA,14,NA,TRBJ2-7,TRBV27,CASWVAASSYEQYF,TGTGCCAGCTGGGTAGCGGCAAGCTCCTACGAGCAGTACTTC
NA,16,NA,TRBJ2-7,TRBV19,CASSTHSGTPAYEQYF,TGTGCCAGTAGTACTCACTCCGGGACACCCGCCTACGAGCAGTACTTC
TRBD2,15,NA,TRBJ2-2,TRBV5-4,CASSLLLAGTGELFF,TGTGCCAGCAGCTTGCTTCTAGCGGGCACCGGGGAGCTGTTTTTT
TRBD1,14,NA,TRBJ1-6,TRBV6-6,CASRTGQMNSPLHF,TGTGCCAGCAGGACGGGACAGATGAATTCACCCCTCCACTTT
TRBD1,18,NA,TRBJ2-6,TRBV4-1,CASSHLRTGSTGANVLTF,TGCGCCAGCAGCCACCTTCGGACAGGGTCTACCGGGGCCAACGTCCTGACTTTC
NA,14,NA,TRBJ1-5,TRBV19,CASSIDRVNQPQHF,TGTGCCAGTAGTATAGACAGGGTAAATCAGCCCCAGCATTTT
TRBD1,15,NA,TRBJ1-1,TRBV5-1,CASSFLGGFNTEAFF,TGCGCCAGCAGTTTCCTAGGGGGCTTCAACACTGAAGCTTTCTTT
TRBD1,15,NA,TRBJ2-5,TRBV4-2,CASSRDRGQPETQYF,TGTGCCAGCAGTCGGGACAGGGGGCAGCCAGAGACCCAGTACTTC
NA,13,few,TRBJ1-2,TRBV5-4,CASKPPNNYGYTF,TGTGCCAGCAAACCCCCTAATAACTATGGCTACACCTTC
NA,14,few,TRBJ1-5,TRBV19,CATSRQAGDQPQHF,TGTGCCACCTCCCGGCAGGCCGGTGATCAGCCCCAGCATTTT
NA,13,NA,TRBJ2-5,TRBV12-3/TRBV12-4,CASSLPARETQYF,TGTGCCAGCAGTTTACCCGCTCGGGAGACCCAGTACTTC
TRBD2,15,NA,TRBJ2-1,TRBV9,CASNPLGRGWNEQFF,TGTGCCAGCAATCCTCTCGGGAGGGGATGGAATGAGCAGTTCTTC
TRBD1,15,NA,TRBJ2-1,TRBV3-1/TRBV3-2,CASSQRDSSYNEQFF,TGTGCCAGCAGCCAACGGGACAGCTCCTACAATGAGCAGTTCTTC
TRBD1,14,NA,TRBJ1-1,TRBV19,CASTPTGGDPEAFF,TGTGCCAGTACCCCGACAGGGGGGGATCCTGAAGCTTTCTTT
NA,17,NA,TRBJ1-1,TRBV19,CASTPSATRGMNTEAFF,TGTGCCAGTACCCCTAGCGCTACACGGGGAATGAACACTGAAGCTTTCTTT
TRBD1,15,NA,TRBJ1-4,TRBV25-1,CASSEYRGRDGKLFF,TGTGCCAGCAGTGAATACAGGGGGCGAGATGGAAAACTGTTTTTT
NA,11,NA,TRBJ1-2,TRBV20-1,CSARSGYGYTF,TGCAGTGCTAGGTCCGGGTACGGCTACACCTTC
TRBD1,15,NA,TRBJ2-5,TRBV7-2,CASSLGGTVQETQYF,TGTGCCAGCAGCTTAGGGGGGACAGTGCAAGAGACCCAGTACTTC